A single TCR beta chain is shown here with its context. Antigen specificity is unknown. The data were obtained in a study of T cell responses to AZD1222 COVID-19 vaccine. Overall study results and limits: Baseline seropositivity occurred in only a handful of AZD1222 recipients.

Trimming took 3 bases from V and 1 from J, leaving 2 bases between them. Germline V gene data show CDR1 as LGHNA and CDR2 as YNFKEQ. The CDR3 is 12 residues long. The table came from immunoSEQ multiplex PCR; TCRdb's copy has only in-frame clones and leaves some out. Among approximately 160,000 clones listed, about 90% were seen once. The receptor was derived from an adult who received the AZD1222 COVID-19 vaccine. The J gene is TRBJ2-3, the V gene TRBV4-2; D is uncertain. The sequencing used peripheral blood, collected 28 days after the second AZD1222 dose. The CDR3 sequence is CASSHGTDTQYF. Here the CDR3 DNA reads TGTGCCAGCAGCCACGGCACAGATACGCAGTATTTT.